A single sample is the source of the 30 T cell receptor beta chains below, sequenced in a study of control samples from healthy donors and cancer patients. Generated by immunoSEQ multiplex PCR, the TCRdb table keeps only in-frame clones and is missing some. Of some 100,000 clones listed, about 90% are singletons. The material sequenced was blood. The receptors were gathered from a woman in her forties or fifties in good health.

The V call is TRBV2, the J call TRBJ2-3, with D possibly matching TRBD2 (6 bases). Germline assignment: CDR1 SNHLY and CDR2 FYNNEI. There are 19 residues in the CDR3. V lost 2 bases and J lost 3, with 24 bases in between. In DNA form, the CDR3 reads TGTGCCAGCAGTGAATCCCCGAGGTCGAGCCGGGAGCGGACAGATACGCAGTATTTT. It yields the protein CASSESPRSSRERTDTQYF.

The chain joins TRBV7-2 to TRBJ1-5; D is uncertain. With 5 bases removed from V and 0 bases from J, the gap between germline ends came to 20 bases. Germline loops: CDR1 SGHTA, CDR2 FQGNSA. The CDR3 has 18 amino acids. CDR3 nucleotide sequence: TGTGCCAGCAGCCCCCCGGCCCCAAAGGGCTATAGCAATCAGCCCCAGCATTTT. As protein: CASSPPAPKGYSNQPQHF.

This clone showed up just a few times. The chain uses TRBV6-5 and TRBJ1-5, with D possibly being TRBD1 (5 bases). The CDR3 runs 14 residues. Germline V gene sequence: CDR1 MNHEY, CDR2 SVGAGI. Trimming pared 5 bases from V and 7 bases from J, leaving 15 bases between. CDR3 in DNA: TGTGCCAGCAGTCGAGGGGAGTTTCGGCAGCCCCAGCATTTT. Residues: CASSRGEFRQPQHF.

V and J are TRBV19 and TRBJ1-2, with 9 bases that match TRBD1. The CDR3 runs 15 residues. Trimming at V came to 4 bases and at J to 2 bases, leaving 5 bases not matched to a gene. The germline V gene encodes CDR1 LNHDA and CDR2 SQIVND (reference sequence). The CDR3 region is CASSTRQGENYGYTF. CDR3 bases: TGTGCCAGTAGTACACGACAGGGGGAAAACTATGGCTACACCTTC.

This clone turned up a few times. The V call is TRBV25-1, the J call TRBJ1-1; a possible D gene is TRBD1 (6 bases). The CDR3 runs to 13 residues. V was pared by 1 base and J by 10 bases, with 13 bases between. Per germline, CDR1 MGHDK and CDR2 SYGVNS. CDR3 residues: CASSEFNREAAFF. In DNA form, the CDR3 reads TGTGCCAGCAGTGAATTCAACAGGGAAGCAGCTTTCTTT.

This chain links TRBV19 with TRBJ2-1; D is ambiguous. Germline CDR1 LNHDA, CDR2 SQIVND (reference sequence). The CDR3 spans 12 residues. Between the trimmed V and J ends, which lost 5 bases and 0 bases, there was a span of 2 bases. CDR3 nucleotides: TGTGCCAGTAGTGCCTCCTACAATGAGCAGTTCTTC. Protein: CASSASYNEQFF.

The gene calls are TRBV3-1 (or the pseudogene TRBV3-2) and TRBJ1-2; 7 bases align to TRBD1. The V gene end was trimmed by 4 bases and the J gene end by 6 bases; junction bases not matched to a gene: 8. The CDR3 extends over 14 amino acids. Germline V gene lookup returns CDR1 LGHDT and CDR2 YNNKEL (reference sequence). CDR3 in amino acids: CASSPSGTAHGYTF. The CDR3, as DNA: TGTGCCAGCAGCCCCTCCGGGACAGCTCATGGCTACACCTTC.

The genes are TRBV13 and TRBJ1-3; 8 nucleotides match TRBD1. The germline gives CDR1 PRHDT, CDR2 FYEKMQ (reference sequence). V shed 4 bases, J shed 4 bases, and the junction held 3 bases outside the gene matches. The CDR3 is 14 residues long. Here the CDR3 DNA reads TGTGCCAGCAGCTGGACAGGGCCCGGAAACACCATATATTTT. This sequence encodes CASSWTGPGNTIYF. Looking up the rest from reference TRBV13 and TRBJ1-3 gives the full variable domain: AAGVIQSPRHLIKEKRETATLKCYPIPRHDTVYWYQQGPGQDPQFLISFYEKMQSDKGSIPDRFSAQQFSDYHSELNMSSLELGDSALYFCASSWTGPGNTIYFGEGSWLTVV.

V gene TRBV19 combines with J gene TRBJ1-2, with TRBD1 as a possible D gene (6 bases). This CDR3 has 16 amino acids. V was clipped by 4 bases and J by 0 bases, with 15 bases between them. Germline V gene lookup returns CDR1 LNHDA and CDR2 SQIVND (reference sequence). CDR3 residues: CASSTPGEPANYGYTF. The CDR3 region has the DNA TGTGCCAGTAGTACCCCAGGGGAACCCGCTAACTATGGCTACACCTTC.

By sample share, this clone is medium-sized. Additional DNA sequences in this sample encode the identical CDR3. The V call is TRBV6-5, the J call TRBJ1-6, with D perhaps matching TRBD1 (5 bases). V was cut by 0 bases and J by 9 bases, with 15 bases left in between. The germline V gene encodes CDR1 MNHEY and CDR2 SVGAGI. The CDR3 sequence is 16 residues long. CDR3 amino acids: CASSYSWGTGGSPLHF. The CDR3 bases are TGTGCCAGCAGTTACTCTTGGGGGACGGGGGGTTCACCCCTCCACTTT.

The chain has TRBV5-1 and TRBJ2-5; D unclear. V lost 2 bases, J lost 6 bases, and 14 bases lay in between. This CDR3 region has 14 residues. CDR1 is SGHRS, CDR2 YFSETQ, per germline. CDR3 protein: CASSFTQGSKTQYF. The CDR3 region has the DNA TGCGCCAGCAGCTTTACGCAAGGGTCGAAGACCCAGTACTTC.

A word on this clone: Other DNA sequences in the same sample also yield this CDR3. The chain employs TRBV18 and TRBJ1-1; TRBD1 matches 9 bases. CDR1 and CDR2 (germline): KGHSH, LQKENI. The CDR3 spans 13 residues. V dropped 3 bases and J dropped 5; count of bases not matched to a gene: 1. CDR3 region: CASSPGQGTEAFF. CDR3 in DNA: TGTGCCAGCTCACCTGGACAGGGGACTGAAGCTTTCTTT.

The CDR3 DNA follows: TGTGCCAGCAGCACTCTCTCGCGGCGTGAAGCTTTCTTT. Its translation: CASSTLSRREAFF. V is TRBV3-1 (or the pseudogene TRBV3-2) and J is TRBJ1-1; no reliable D call. In germline, CDR1 is LGHDT, CDR2 YNNKEL (reference sequence). The CDR3 is 13 amino acids. Trimming took off 5 bases at V and 7 bases at J, with 14 bases between the two ends.

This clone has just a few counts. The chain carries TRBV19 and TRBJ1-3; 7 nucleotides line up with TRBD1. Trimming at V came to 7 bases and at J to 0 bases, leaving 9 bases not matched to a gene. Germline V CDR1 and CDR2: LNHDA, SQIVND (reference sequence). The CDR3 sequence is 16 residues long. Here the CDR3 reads CASNPTGVYSGNTIYF. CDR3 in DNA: TGTGCCAGTAACCCTACAGGGGTTTACTCTGGAAACACCATATATTTT.

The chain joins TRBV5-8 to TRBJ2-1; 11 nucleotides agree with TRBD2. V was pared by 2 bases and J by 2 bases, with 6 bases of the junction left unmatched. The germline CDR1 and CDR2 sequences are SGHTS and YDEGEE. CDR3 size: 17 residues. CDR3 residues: CASSLNPGLAAYNEQFF. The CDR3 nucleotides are TGTGCCAGCAGCTTAAACCCGGGACTAGCGGCCTACAATGAGCAGTTCTTC.

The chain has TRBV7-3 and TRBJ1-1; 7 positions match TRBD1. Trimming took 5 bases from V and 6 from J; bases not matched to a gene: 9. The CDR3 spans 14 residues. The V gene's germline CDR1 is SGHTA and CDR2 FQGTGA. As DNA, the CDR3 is TGTGCCAGCAGCAGACAGGGAGGGTTGTCTGAAGCTTTCTTT. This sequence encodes CASSRQGGLSEAFF.

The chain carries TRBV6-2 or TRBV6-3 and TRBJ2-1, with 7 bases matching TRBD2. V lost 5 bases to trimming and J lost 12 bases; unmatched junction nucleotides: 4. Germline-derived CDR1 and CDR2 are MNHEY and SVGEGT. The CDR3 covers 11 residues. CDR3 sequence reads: CASSPKRGQFF. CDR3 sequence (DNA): TGTGCCAGCAGTCCCAAGCGGGGGCAGTTCTTC.

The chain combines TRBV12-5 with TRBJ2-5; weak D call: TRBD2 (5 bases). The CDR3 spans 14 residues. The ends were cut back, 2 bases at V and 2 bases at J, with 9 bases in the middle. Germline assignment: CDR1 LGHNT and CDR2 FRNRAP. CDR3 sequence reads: CASGLSGSQETQYF. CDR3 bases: TGTGCTAGTGGTTTGTCGGGGAGTCAAGAGACCCAGTACTTC.

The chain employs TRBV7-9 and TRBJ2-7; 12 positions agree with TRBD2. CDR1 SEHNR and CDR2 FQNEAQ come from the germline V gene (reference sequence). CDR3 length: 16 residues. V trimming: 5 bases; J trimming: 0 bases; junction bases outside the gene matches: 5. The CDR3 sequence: CASSPETSGSSYEQYV. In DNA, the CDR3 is TGTGCCAGCAGCCCCGAGACTAGCGGGAGCTCCTACGAGCAGTACGTC.

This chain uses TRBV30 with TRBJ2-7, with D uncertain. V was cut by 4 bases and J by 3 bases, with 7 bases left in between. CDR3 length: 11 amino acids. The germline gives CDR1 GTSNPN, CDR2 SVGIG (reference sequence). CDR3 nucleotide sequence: TGTGCCTGGAACACCCGCTACGAGCAGTACTTC. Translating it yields CAWNTRYEQYF.

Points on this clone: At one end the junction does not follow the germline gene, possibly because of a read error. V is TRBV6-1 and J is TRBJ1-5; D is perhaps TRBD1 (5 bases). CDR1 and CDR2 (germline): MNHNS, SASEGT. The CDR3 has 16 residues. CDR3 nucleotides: TGTGCCAGCAGCGAAGATCTCAGGGACGGGAATCAGCCCCAGCATTTT. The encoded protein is CASSEDLRDGNQPQHF.

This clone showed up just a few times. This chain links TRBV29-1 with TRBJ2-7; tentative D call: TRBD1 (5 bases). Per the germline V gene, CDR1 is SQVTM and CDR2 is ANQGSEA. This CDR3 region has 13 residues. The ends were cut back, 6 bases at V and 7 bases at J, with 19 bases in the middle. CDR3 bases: TGCAGCGTGCCCCAGGGCAAAGACGGGGAGCAGTACTTC. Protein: CSVPQGKDGEQYF.

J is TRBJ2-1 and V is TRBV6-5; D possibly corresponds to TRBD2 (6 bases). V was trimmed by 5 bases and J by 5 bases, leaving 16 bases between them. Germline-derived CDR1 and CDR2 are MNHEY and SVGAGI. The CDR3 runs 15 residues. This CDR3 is CASSSPGLPNNEQFF. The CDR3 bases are TGTGCCAGCAGTAGTCCGGGACTCCCAAACAATGAGCAGTTCTTC.

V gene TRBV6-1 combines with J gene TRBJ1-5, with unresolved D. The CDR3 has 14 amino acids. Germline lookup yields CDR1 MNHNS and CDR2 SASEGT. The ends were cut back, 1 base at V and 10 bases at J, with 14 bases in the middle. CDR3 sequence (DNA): TGTGCCAGCAGTGAAGAGGGTCGGTGGGATCCCCAGCATTTT. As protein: CASSEEGRWDPQHF.

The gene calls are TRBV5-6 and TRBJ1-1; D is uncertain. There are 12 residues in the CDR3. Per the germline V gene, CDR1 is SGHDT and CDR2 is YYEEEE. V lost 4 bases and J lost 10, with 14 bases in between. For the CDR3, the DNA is TGTGCCAGCAGCCTCGTGACATCCCGAGCTTTCTTT. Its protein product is CASSLVTSRAFF.

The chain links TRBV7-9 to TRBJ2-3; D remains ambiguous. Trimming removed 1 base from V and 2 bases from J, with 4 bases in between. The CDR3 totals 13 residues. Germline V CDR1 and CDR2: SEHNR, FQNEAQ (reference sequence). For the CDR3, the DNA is TGTGCCAGCAGCTTAGTAGTCACAGATACGCAGTATTTT. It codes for CASSLVVTDTQYF. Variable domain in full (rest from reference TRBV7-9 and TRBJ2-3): DTGVSQNPRHKITKRGQNVTFRCDPISEHNRLYWYRQTLGQGPEFLTYFQNEAQLEKSRLLSDRFSAERPKGSFSTLEIQRTEQGDSAMYLCASSLVVTDTQYFGPGTRLTVL.

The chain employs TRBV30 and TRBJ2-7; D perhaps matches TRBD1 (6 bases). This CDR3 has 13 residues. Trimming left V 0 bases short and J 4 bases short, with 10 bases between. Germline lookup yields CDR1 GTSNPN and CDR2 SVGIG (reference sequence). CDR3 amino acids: CAWSVGASYEQYF. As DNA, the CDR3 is TGTGCCTGGAGTGTGGGGGCTTCGTACGAGCAGTACTTC.

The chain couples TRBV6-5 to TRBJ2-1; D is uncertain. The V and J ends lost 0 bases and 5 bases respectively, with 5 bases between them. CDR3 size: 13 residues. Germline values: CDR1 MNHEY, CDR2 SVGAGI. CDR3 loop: CASSYSTHNEQFF. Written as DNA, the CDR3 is TGTGCCAGCAGTTACTCGACACACAATGAGCAGTTCTTC.

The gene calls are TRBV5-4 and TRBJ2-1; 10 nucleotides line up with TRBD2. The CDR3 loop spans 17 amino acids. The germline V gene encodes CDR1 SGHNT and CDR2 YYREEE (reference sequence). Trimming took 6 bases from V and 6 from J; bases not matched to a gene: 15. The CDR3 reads CASTLLNRLAGVNEQFF. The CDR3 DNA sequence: TGTGCCAGCACCTTACTAAATCGGCTAGCGGGGGTCAATGAGCAGTTCTTC.

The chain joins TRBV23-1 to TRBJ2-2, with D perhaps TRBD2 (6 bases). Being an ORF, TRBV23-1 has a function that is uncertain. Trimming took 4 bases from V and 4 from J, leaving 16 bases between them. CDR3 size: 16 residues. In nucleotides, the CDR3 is TGCGCCAGCAGTCCGGAGAGGAGGGCCACCACCGGGGAGCTGTTTTTT. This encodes CASSPERRATTGELFF.